This T cell receptor beta chain was retrieved from a study of CD8 T cells in ankylosing spondylitis. General study points: Some motif variants had been reported before (in reactive arthritis synovial fluid and blood). Made up of eight highly homologous variants, a TCR beta motif appeared characteristic of ankylosing spondylitis blood.

5'-RACE, quantitative and with molecular barcodes, yielded the TCR beta libraries. Each CDR3 protein gets one entry after TCRdb re-called the 5' RACE reads with MiXCR. The table includes a few hundred thousand distinct CDR3 sequences, approximately 20% detected once. After removal of 5 bases from V and 7 bases from J, the junction contained 8 bases not matched to a gene. CDR3 length: 15 amino acids. In germline, CDR1 is SGHTA, CDR2 FQGTGA. As to this clonotype: Its specificity is unknown.

The gene calls are TRBV7-3 and TRBJ2-2; 9 positions agree with TRBD1. Material: blood, either unsorted or a sorted T cell fraction (not recorded which). The TCR comes from a male donor with ankylosing spondylitis. The CDR3: CASSPRTGVDGELFF. In DNA, the CDR3 is TGTGCCAGCAGCCCCCGGACAGGGGTCGACGGGGAGCTGTTTTTT.